This T cell receptor (beta chain) was identified during a study of shared clonotypes between healthy human individuals. Notes on the study in general: A handful of donors held about 5% of naive CD4 clonotypes in common. Even with large depth, rarefaction showed that sorted-subset sequencing was incomplete.

Worth noting for this clone: No antigen is known for it.

The CDR3 is 16 residues long. The germline V gene encodes CDR1 MNHEY and CDR2 SMNVEV (reference sequence). Trimming removed 6 bases from V and 5 bases from J, with 17 bases in between. Generated by immunoSEQ multiplex PCR, the TCRdb table keeps only in-frame clones and is missing some. The table lists about 2 million clones, about 95% of them singletons. Caucasian adults living in Nashville, Tennessee, provided all samples. The receptor was isolated from a young man in good health. The chain uses TRBV27 and TRBJ1-6, with D possibly matching TRBD1 (5 bases). The source material was naive CD4+ T cells sorted from blood. This sample's subset: CD45RA+ positively selected. CDR3 in amino acids: CASSQGRAGNNSPLHF. The DNA for the CDR3 is TGTGCCAGCAGCCAAGGGAGGGCAGGGAATAATTCACCCCTCCACTTT.